This T cell receptor (beta chain) comes out of a study of blood T cell repertoires in COVID-19. In the study overall: Sample material is recorded as cDNA or gDNA derived from T cells, B-cell-depleted T cells, or PBMCs.

Germline V gene sequence: CDR1 SEHNR, CDR2 FQNEAQ (reference sequence). CDR3 length: 13 amino acids. Between the trimmed V and J ends, which lost 5 bases and 2 bases, there was a span of 9 bases. Authors' methods: Scientists estimated how many nucleated cells there were by amplifying reference gene primers. TCRdb's table, derived via immunoSEQ multiplex PCR, lists solely in-frame clones and lacks some. V, J and clone size are those of that table, while D and trimming were read from the DNA. The top ten clones hold 44% of a sample with 140,000 to 150,000 clones, roughly 84% of them seen once. Sequencing used peripheral blood. This sequence was found in a human donor in a cohort sampled during active COVID-19. The chain joins TRBV7-9 to TRBJ1-2; D is possibly TRBD1 (6 bases). CDR3 loop: CASSRQENYGYTF. The CDR3 DNA is TGTGCCAGCAGCAGACAGGAGAACTATGGCTACACCTTC.